The 17 T cell receptor beta chains presented below share a single source sample, sequenced in a study of cytomegalovirus exposure and HLA in healthy donors (TCRdb year 2017). The method was the immunoSEQ multiplex PCR assay. For the multiplex PCR, a mixture combining 60 forward primers for TCR Vbeta segments and 13 reverse primers for TCR Jbeta segments was used. In its TCRdb copy, this immuneACCESS table keeps in-frame sequences only and misses some clones. Where compared with another copy, unresolved V genes explain less than half of these, and the others have no known cause. Counted in this sample were about 190,000 clones; 70% to 75% of them appeared once. The top ten constitute about 5% of the sample. Sequenced sample: PBMCs. These receptors originate from a man aged 25 to 45 in good health and CMV-seropositive.

The rearrangement joins TRBV5-1 to TRBJ2-3, with 13 bases fitting TRBD2. With V trimmed by 0 bases and J by 5 bases, 0 bases remained unmatched. From germline, CDR1 is SGHRS and CDR2 YFSETQ. The CDR3 has 15 residues. CDR3 sequence reads: CASSLGLAGGDTQYF. As DNA, the CDR3 is TGCGCCAGCAGCTTGGGACTAGCGGGAGGAGATACGCAGTATTTT.

The CDR3 reads CASSSPLLTGELFF. The DNA of the CDR3 is TGTGCCAGCAGTTCCCCCCTACTCACCGGGGAGCTGTTTTTT. The rearrangement joins TRBV6-5 to TRBJ2-2; D is unresolved. Deletions cut 4 bases from V and 4 bases from J, with 10 bases between. This CDR3 spans 14 amino acids. Germline assignment: CDR1 MNHEY and CDR2 SVGAGI.

The chain is built from TRBV28 and TRBJ1-2; D is ambiguous. The V end lost 5 bases, the J end lost 4 bases, and 8 bases lay between the germline ends. The length of the CDR3 is 12 residues. Germline CDR1 reads MDHEN; CDR2 reads SYDVKM. The CDR3 DNA follows: TGTGCCAGCAGTACTCAACCCTATGGCTACACCTTC. This sequence encodes CASSTQPYGYTF.

The chain carries TRBV5-1 and TRBJ2-2; TRBD2 agrees at 11 bases. Germline CDR1 is SGHRS and CDR2 is YFSETQ. CDR3 length equals 17 residues. Germline trimming cut 2 bases from V and 2 bases from J; bases unmatched to any gene: 5. The CDR3 loop is CASSFMTSGANTGELFF. CDR3 DNA: TGCGCCAGCAGCTTTATGACTAGCGGGGCCAACACCGGGGAGCTGTTTTTT.

The chain uses TRBV7-6 and TRBJ1-1, with a possible D match to TRBD1 (6 bases). This CDR3 has 16 amino acids. CDR1 and CDR2 from the germline V gene are SGHVS and FNYEAQ. V lost 1 base, J lost 3 bases, and 15 bases lay in between. The DNA for the CDR3 is TGTGCCAGCAGCTTAGGGCCGCGGGGGGCGGACACTGAAGCTTTCTTT. This codes for CASSLGPRGADTEAFF. Drawing the rest from reference TRBV7-6 and TRBJ1-1, the complete variable domain is GAGVSQSPRYKVTKRGQDVALRCDPISGHVSLYWYRQALGQGPEFLTYFNYEAQQDKSGLPNDRFSAERPEGSISTLTIQRTEQRDSAMYRCASSLGPRGADTEAFFGQGTRLTVV.

This chain connects TRBV5-1 to TRBJ2-5, with 14 bases lining up with TRBD2. The junction had 7 bases not matched to a gene; V was cut back by 7 bases and J by 5 bases. The germline CDR1 and CDR2 sequences are SGHRS and YFSETQ. This CDR3 has 15 amino acids. CDR3 amino acids: CASARLAGGLETQYF. The CDR3 coding sequence is TGCGCCAGCGCAAGACTAGCGGGAGGGCTTGAGACCCAGTACTTC.

V and J are TRBV15 and TRBJ2-3; D is perhaps TRBD1 (6 bases). The CDR3 loop spans 14 amino acids. Trimming stripped 6 bases from V and 2 bases from J, with 12 bases between. From germline, CDR1 is LNHNV and CDR2 YYDKDF (reference sequence). The CDR3: CATREGGITDTQYF. The CDR3 DNA reads TGTGCCACCAGAGAAGGGGGAATCACAGATACGCAGTATTTT.

J is TRBJ2-3 and V is TRBV6-1; D not certain. The CDR3 loop spans 12 amino acids. V was clipped by 5 bases and J by 4 bases, with 7 bases between them. Germline V gene data show CDR1 as MNHNS and CDR2 as SASEGT. The CDR3 bases are TGTGCCAGCAGTATTTTAGCAGATACGCAGTATTTT. Protein: CASSILADTQYF.

The chain carries TRBV4-3 and TRBJ2-1, with 7 bases aligning to TRBD2. In germline, CDR1 is LGHNA, CDR2 YSLEER. V was pared by 3 bases and J by 4 bases, with 6 bases of the junction left unmatched. This CDR3 region has 15 residues. As DNA, the CDR3 is TGCGCCAGCAGCCAGTGGGGGGGGGAATACAATGAGCAGTTCTTC. This codes for CASSQWGGEYNEQFF.

This clone occurred a few times. This sequence joins TRBV6-6 and TRBJ1-1; TRBD1 aligns across 7 bases. CDR3 size: 15 residues. Germline V gene sequence: CDR1 MNHNY, CDR2 SVGAGI (reference sequence). V gave up 8 bases and J gave up 5 bases; unmatched junction bases: 14. CDR3 loop: CASYPTGQGETEAFF. The DNA of the CDR3 is TGTGCCAGCTACCCTACGGGGCAGGGGGAAACTGAAGCTTTCTTT.

The chain joins TRBV5-4 to TRBJ1-5; 9 nucleotides match TRBD1. The germline gives CDR1 SGHNT, CDR2 YYREEE (reference sequence). V dropped 1 base and J dropped 2; count of bases not matched to a gene: 4. There are 16 residues in the CDR3. CDR3 sequence reads: CASSLTGGAGNQPQHF. The DNA for the CDR3 is TGTGCCAGCAGCTTGACAGGGGGCGCCGGCAATCAGCCCCAGCATTTT.

The count of this clone is one. The chain employs TRBV5-1 and TRBJ2-3; D remains ambiguous. V gave up 0 bases and J gave up 5 bases, with 13 bases separating them. The germline gives CDR1 SGHRS, CDR2 YFSETQ. The CDR3 loop spans 15 amino acids. The CDR3 spells CASSLEQATLDTQYF. CDR3 nucleotide sequence: TGCGCCAGCAGCTTGGAGCAGGCTACCCTAGATACGCAGTATTTT. Looking up the rest from reference TRBV5-1 and TRBJ2-3 gives the full variable domain: KAGVTQTPRYLIKTRGQQVTLSCSPISGHRSVSWYQQTPGQGLQFLFEYFSETQRNKGNFPGRFSGRQFSNSRSEMNVSTLELGDSALYLCASSLEQATLDTQYFGPGTRLTVL.

The chain links TRBV9 to TRBJ2-7, with D possibly being TRBD2 (6 bases). CDR3 length: 14 residues. From germline, CDR1 is SGDLS and CDR2 YYNGEE. V was shortened by 4 bases and J by 2 bases, with 13 bases between the two germline ends. The CDR3 protein is CASSPEEGPYEQYF. In nucleotides, the CDR3 is TGTGCCAGCAGCCCTGAGGAGGGGCCCTACGAGCAGTACTTC. Drawing the rest from reference TRBV9 and TRBJ2-7, the complete variable domain is DSGVTQTPKHLITATGQRVTLRCSPRSGDLSVYWYQQSLDQGLQFLIQYYNGEERAKGNILERFSAQQFPDLHSELNLSSLELGDSALYFCASSPEEGPYEQYFGPGTRLTVT.

V is TRBV10-3 and J is TRBJ2-6, with 8 bases identical to TRBD1. The J segment lost 2 bases and the V segment lost 5 bases, leaving 11 bases of the junction unmatched. The CDR3 runs to 18 residues. From germline, CDR1 is ENHRY and CDR2 SYGVKD. The CDR3 is CAISRTDRGSTGANVLTF. CDR3 coding DNA: TGTGCCATCAGTCGAACAGACAGGGGAAGCACTGGGGCCAACGTCCTGACTTTC.

This clone has more than one count but fewer than ten. The V call is TRBV6-6, the J call TRBJ2-7, with 8 bases matching TRBD1. This CDR3 has 13 amino acids. The germline CDR1 and CDR2 sequences are MNHNY and SVGAGI (reference sequence). V lost 4 bases to trimming and J lost 3 bases; unmatched junction nucleotides: 2. CDR3 DNA sequence: TGTGCCAGCAGTTGGGACAGGAGCTACGAGCAGTACTTC. Protein: CASSWDRSYEQYF.

The chain couples TRBV5-1 to TRBJ1-4; D gene unclear. CDR3 size: 14 residues. V lost 0 bases, J lost 4 bases, and 7 bases lay in between. The germline V gene encodes CDR1 SGHRS and CDR2 YFSETQ. The CDR3 DNA reads as TGCGCCAGCAGCTTGGACAGCCTTAATGAAAAACTGTTTTTT. Its protein product is CASSLDSLNEKLFF. Full variable domain (remainder filled in from reference TRBV5-1 and TRBJ1-4): KAGVTQTPRYLIKTRGQQVTLSCSPISGHRSVSWYQQTPGQGLQFLFEYFSETQRNKGNFPGRFSGRQFSNSRSEMNVSTLELGDSALYLCASSLDSLNEKLFFGSGTQLSVL.

This clone appeared a few times. The chain is built from TRBV28 and TRBJ2-5, with 7 bases fitting TRBD2. Germline trimming cut 8 bases from V and 2 bases from J; bases unmatched to any gene: 11. Germline V gene data show CDR1 as MDHEN and CDR2 as SYDVKM. The CDR3 totals 15 residues. CDR3: CASVPTWGGQETQYF. The CDR3, as DNA: TGTGCCAGCGTCCCTACTTGGGGGGGGCAAGAGACCCAGTACTTC.